One and the same sample provided the 31 T cell receptor beta chains below, sequenced in a study of beta chain features in type 1 diabetes. Since all of the isolated RNA was reverse transcribed, expressed TCRB transcripts were what got sequenced. TCRdb keeps only in-frame clones here, not all; method: immunoSEQ multiplex PCR. The data contain 200,000 to 300,000 clones, under 70% of them singletons. Sequenced material: naive CD4+ T cells from blood. The origin of the receptors is a man between 25 and 39 years old in good health.

The gene calls are TRBV7-6 and TRBJ2-5, with D maybe TRBD1 (5 bases). This CDR3 spans 15 amino acids. Trimming shortened V by 5 bases and J by 5 bases, and 18 bases separated the two germline ends. Germline V gene lookup returns CDR1 SGHVS and CDR2 FNYEAQ. DNA of the CDR3: TGTGCCAGCAGCCCCATACAGGCTGTGGGGGAGACCCAGTACTTC. This encodes CASSPIQAVGETQYF.

This chain uses TRBV10-3 with TRBJ2-1; no definite D call. The length of the CDR3 is 12 residues. Germline lookup yields CDR1 ENHRY and CDR2 SYGVKD. Trimming removed 2 bases at V and 8 bases at J, with 7 bases between. The CDR3: CAISEILDEQFF. As DNA, the CDR3 is TGTGCCATCAGTGAGATTCTCGATGAGCAGTTCTTC.

This clone has a single count. The chain carries TRBV7-2 and TRBJ1-1, with unresolved D. This CDR3 comprises 14 residues. Germline loops: CDR1 SGHTA, CDR2 FQGNSA. With 3 bases removed from V and 4 bases from J, the gap between germline ends came to 12 bases. CDR3 loop: CASSLRAVGTEAFF. CDR3 in DNA: TGTGCCAGCAGCTTGAGAGCGGTGGGCACTGAAGCTTTCTTT.

This chain links TRBV7-9 with TRBJ2-1; no clear D. Germline CDR1 is SEHNR and CDR2 is FQNEAQ (reference sequence). The CDR3 sequence is 17 residues long. The V end was cut by 6 bases, the J end by 4 bases, with 22 bases between. The CDR3 loop is CASRVGSHTEQYNEQFF. CDR3 nucleotide sequence: TGTGCCAGCAGGGTGGGCTCACACACAGAACAATACAATGAGCAGTTCTTC.

V usage is TRBV30 and J usage is TRBJ2-3; a possible D gene is TRBD2 (7 bases). Germline assignment: CDR1 GTSNPN and CDR2 SVGIG (reference sequence). Trimming removed 0 bases at V and 2 bases at J, with 12 bases between. CDR3 length equals 15 residues. The CDR3 here is CAWSVNRGATDTQYF. The CDR3 DNA sequence: TGTGCCTGGAGTGTTAACCGGGGGGCCACAGATACGCAGTATTTT. Together with reference TRBV30 and TRBJ2-3, the CDR3 gives the full variable domain: SQTIHQWPATLVQPVGSPLSLECTVEGTSNPNLYWYRQAAGRGLQLLFYSVGIGQISSEVPQNLSASRPQDRQFILSSKKLLLSDSGFYLCAWSVNRGATDTQYFGPGTRLTVL.

V usage is TRBV10-3 and J usage is TRBJ2-3; D possibly corresponds to TRBD2 (5 bases). This CDR3 has 13 amino acids. The V gene lost 7 bases and the J gene lost 1 base, with 9 bases spanning the gap. Per germline, CDR1 ENHRY and CDR2 SYGVKD. The CDR3 DNA reads as TGTGCCATCACCGGGATGGGCACAGATACGCAGTATTTT. It codes for CAITGMGTDTQYF.

V is TRBV30 and J is TRBJ1-1, with D tentatively TRBD1 (6 bases). The CDR3 has 14 residues. The germline V gene encodes CDR1 GTSNPN and CDR2 SVGIG (reference sequence). Between the trimmed V and J ends, which lost 0 bases and 6 bases, there was a span of 14 bases. The CDR3 spells CAWSVRGGIAEAFF. CDR3 nucleotide sequence: TGTGCCTGGAGTGTACGTGGGGGCATTGCTGAAGCTTTCTTT. The complete variable domain, with remaining parts taken from reference TRBV30 and TRBJ1-1, reads SQTIHQWPATLVQPVGSPLSLECTVEGTSNPNLYWYRQAAGRGLQLLFYSVGIGQISSEVPQNLSASRPQDRQFILSSKKLLLSDSGFYLCAWSVRGGIAEAFFGQGTRLTVV.

CDR3 sequence: CATSRDPVGTEQFF. The CDR3 DNA is TGTGCCACCAGCAGAGACCCTGTGGGGACTGAGCAGTTCTTC. The chain is built from TRBV15 and TRBJ2-1, with D perhaps matching TRBD1 or TRBD2 (5 bases each). The CDR3 covers 14 residues. Germline V gene lookup returns CDR1 LNHNV and CDR2 YYDKDF (reference sequence). V was trimmed by 0 bases and J by 9 bases, leaving 12 bases between them. Complete variable domain (other parts from reference TRBV15 and TRBJ2-1): DAMVIQNPRYQVTQFGKPVTLSCSQTLNHNVMYWYQQKSSQAPKLLFHYYDKDFNNEADTPDNFQSRRPNTSFCFLDIRSPGLGDTAMYLCATSRDPVGTEQFFGPGTRLTVL.

This clone appeared once. This chain links TRBV30 with TRBJ1-1; unclear D gene. The CDR3 is 12 amino acids. V lost 4 bases to trimming and J lost 4 bases, with 10 bases between them. Germline values: CDR1 GTSNPN, CDR2 SVGIG (reference sequence). The CDR3 nucleotides read TGTGCCTGGAAGAAGCCTAGCACTGAAGCTTTCTTT. It is translated as CAWKKPSTEAFF.

The gene calls are TRBV6-1 and TRBJ1-5; TRBD1 might be the D (6 bases). The CDR3 spans 14 residues. V lost 6 bases, J lost 6 bases, and 15 bases lay in between. Germline V gene data show CDR1 as MNHNS and CDR2 as SASEGT. The CDR3 region has the DNA TGTGCCAGCAGCCTGGACAGCCTAAGTCAGCCCCAGCATTTT. Translation: CASSLDSLSQPQHF.

The rearrangement joins TRBV28 to TRBJ2-5; D might be TRBD2 (5 bases). V lost 5 bases and J lost 11, with 21 bases in between. The CDR3 sequence is 14 residues long. The germline gives CDR1 MDHEN, CDR2 SYDVKM. The CDR3: CASSLPAEARLQYF. Written as DNA, the CDR3 is TGTGCCAGCAGTCTCCCTGCGGAGGCACGCCTGCAGTACTTC.

This rearrangement joins TRBV30 to TRBJ1-1, with D unresolved. Trimming pared 3 bases from V and 7 bases from J, leaving 18 bases between. This CDR3 region has 14 residues. The germline CDR1 and CDR2 sequences are GTSNPN and SVGIG (reference sequence). The CDR3 DNA reads as TGTGCCTGGAGGTCGCAATATTGGCGAGGTGAAGCTTTCTTT. It is translated as CAWRSQYWRGEAFF.

This clone was found a few times. The chain carries TRBV7-9 and TRBJ2-7; D not certain. Deletions cut 4 bases from V and 1 base from J, with 14 bases between. The CDR3 consists of 15 residues. Germline values: CDR1 SEHNR, CDR2 FQNEAQ (reference sequence). CDR3 in DNA: TGTGCCAGCAGCTCCCCCCGCGACGGGTCCTACGAGCAGTACTTC. It translates to CASSSPRDGSYEQYF. The full variable domain, with the rest looked up from reference TRBV7-9 and TRBJ2-7, is DTGVSQNPRHKITKRGQNVTFRCDPISEHNRLYWYRQTLGQGPEFLTYFQNEAQLEKSRLLSDRFSAERPKGSFSTLEIQRTEQGDSAMYLCASSSPRDGSYEQYFGPGTRLTVT.

This clone was counted only a few times. The chain combines TRBV30 with TRBJ1-2; no reliable D call. Trimming took 5 bases from V and 5 from J, leaving 12 bases between them. CDR1 GTSNPN and CDR2 SVGIG come from the germline V gene (reference sequence). The CDR3 runs 12 residues. DNA for the CDR3: TGTGCCTGGGAAAGGTGGAAGTATGGCTACACCTTC. Protein: CAWERWKYGYTF.

About this clone itself: The junction differs from germline at one of its ends, possibly a read error. Other DNA sequences in this specimen translate into the identical CDR3. The chain employs TRBV20-1 and TRBJ2-5; D uncertain. Germline V gene sequence: CDR1 DFQATT, CDR2 SNEGSKA (reference sequence). The CDR3 is made up of 10 amino acids. For the CDR3, the DNA is TGCAGTGCGAGAGAAGAGACCCAGTACTTC. This sequence encodes CSAREETQYF.

The CDR3 region is CASSLQTDNSPLHF. CDR3 nucleotides: TGTGCCAGCTCACTACAAACAGATAATTCACCCCTCCACTTT. The chain recombines TRBV18 with TRBJ1-6, with D uncertain. The germline V and J ends were trimmed by 4 bases and 5 bases, with 9 bases remaining between them. CDR3 size: 14 residues. Germline V gene lookup returns CDR1 KGHSH and CDR2 LQKENI. Filled out from reference TRBV18 and TRBJ1-6, the complete variable domain reads NAGVMQNPRHLVRRRGQEARLRCSPMKGHSHVYWYRQLPEEGLKFMVYLQKENIIDESGMPKERFSAEFPKEGPSILRIQQVVRGDSAAYFCASSLQTDNSPLHFGNGTRLTVT.

The chain links TRBV9 to TRBJ2-2; 8 bases match TRBD2. Looked up from germline, CDR1 is SGDLS and CDR2 is YYNGEE. V was pared by 0 bases and J by 1 base, with 5 bases of the junction left unmatched. CDR3 size: 17 residues. As DNA, the CDR3 is TGTGCCAGCAGCGTAGATTTGCTAGCGGGGAACACCGGGGAGCTGTTTTTT. Protein product: CASSVDLLAGNTGELFF. Together with reference TRBV9 and TRBJ2-2, the CDR3 gives the full variable domain: DSGVTQTPKHLITATGQRVTLRCSPRSGDLSVYWYQQSLDQGLQFLIQYYNGEERAKGNILERFSAQQFPDLHSELNLSSLELGDSALYFCASSVDLLAGNTGELFFGEGSRLTVL.

The chain recombines TRBV29-1 with TRBJ1-2; D gene uncertain. V was pared by 4 bases and J by 2 bases, with 5 bases between. Per germline, CDR1 SQVTM and CDR2 ANQGSEA. CDR3 size: 11 residues. As DNA, the CDR3 is TGCAGCGTTGTAATGAACTATGGCTACACCTTC. As protein: CSVVMNYGYTF.

This chain joins TRBV9 and TRBJ2-2; 7 nucleotides line up with TRBD1. J lost 5 bases, V lost 0 bases, and 4 bases had no gene match. The CDR3 totals 15 residues. Germline V lookup: CDR1 SGDLS, CDR2 YYNGEE. CDR3 loop: CASSVAGQITGELFF. CDR3 DNA sequence: TGTGCCAGCAGCGTAGCGGGACAGATTACCGGGGAGCTGTTTTTT. Looking up the rest from reference TRBV9 and TRBJ2-2 gives the full variable domain: DSGVTQTPKHLITATGQRVTLRCSPRSGDLSVYWYQQSLDQGLQFLIQYYNGEERAKGNILERFSAQQFPDLHSELNLSSLELGDSALYFCASSVAGQITGELFFGEGSRLTVL.

The J gene is TRBJ2-1, the V gene TRBV7-2; 9 bases agree with TRBD1. This CDR3 spans 15 amino acids. CDR1 and CDR2 (germline): SGHTA, FQGNSA. J was trimmed by 5 bases and V by 4 bases; bases with no gene match: 6. CDR3 amino acids: CASSSPGQGHNEQFF. The CDR3 DNA is TGTGCCAGCAGCTCGCCGGGACAGGGCCACAATGAGCAGTTCTTC.

This chain uses TRBV28 with TRBJ2-7; D is unresolved. The germline V gene has CDR1 MDHEN and CDR2 SYDVKM. This CDR3 region has 13 residues. Trimming stripped 8 bases from V and 3 bases from J, with 14 bases between. The CDR3 DNA follows: TGTGCCAGCCTCGAACGCACACGCTACGAGCAGTACTTC. This sequence encodes CASLERTRYEQYF.

This clone was detected once. This chain connects TRBV13 to TRBJ2-2; D not resolved. The length of the CDR3 is 12 residues. Germline assignment: CDR1 PRHDT and CDR2 FYEKMQ (reference sequence). The ends were cut back, 6 bases at V and 7 bases at J, with 9 bases in the middle. The CDR3 reads CASSRPIGELFF. Here the CDR3 DNA reads TGTGCCAGCAGTCGACCTATCGGGGAGCTGTTTTTT.

The chain employs TRBV5-4 and TRBJ2-5; no definite D call. Per germline, CDR1 SGHNT and CDR2 YYREEE (reference sequence). V lost 4 bases and J lost 2, with 15 bases in between. This CDR3 spans 15 amino acids. CDR3 region: CASSGNRVNQETQYF. In DNA, the CDR3 is TGTGCCAGCAGCGGGAACCGGGTCAATCAAGAGACCCAGTACTTC.

The chain employs TRBV9 and TRBJ2-6; D is unresolved. Trimming cost V 1 base and J 0 bases, with 5 bases left between them. Germline CDR1 and CDR2: SGDLS and YYNGEE. The CDR3 sequence is 15 residues long. The CDR3 nucleotides are TGTGCCAGCAGCGTAACCCACTCTGGGGCCAACGTCCTGACTTTC. Encoded protein: CASSVTHSGANVLTF. Full variable domain (missing parts from reference TRBV9 and TRBJ2-6): DSGVTQTPKHLITATGQRVTLRCSPRSGDLSVYWYQQSLDQGLQFLIQYYNGEERAKGNILERFSAQQFPDLHSELNLSSLELGDSALYFCASSVTHSGANVLTFGAGSRLTVL.

This sequence joins TRBV28 and TRBJ2-1; 14 bases match TRBD2. This CDR3 is 16 amino acids long. Per germline, CDR1 MDHEN and CDR2 SYDVKM. V trimming: 4 bases; J trimming: 7 bases; junction bases outside the gene matches: 6. The DNA for the CDR3 is TGTGCCAGCAGTTCCCCCGGGACTAGCGGGAGAAATGAGCAGTTCTTC. This translates into CASSSPGTSGRNEQFF.

J is TRBJ2-1 and V is TRBV30, with 7 bases identical to TRBD2. CDR1 and CDR2 (germline): GTSNPN, SVGIG (reference sequence). The junction had 4 bases not matched to a gene; V was cut back by 4 bases and J by 4 bases. There are 13 residues in the CDR3. The CDR3 DNA follows: TGTGCCTGGACACTAGCGCATTACAATGAGCAGTTCTTC. This encodes CAWTLAHYNEQFF.

This chain connects TRBV9 to TRBJ2-1; 7 positions agree with TRBD2. Germline V gene lookup returns CDR1 SGDLS and CDR2 YYNGEE. This CDR3 has 16 residues. After removal of 3 bases from V and 9 bases from J, the junction contained 15 bases not matched to a gene. The CDR3 DNA reads TGTGCCAGCAGCGCCACTAGCGCCTCACGAAGGGGTGAGCAGTTCTTC. It yields the protein CASSATSASRRGEQFF.

This chain joins TRBV10-3 and TRBJ2-7; 7 positions match TRBD1. V lost 4 bases, J lost 3 bases, and 3 bases stayed unmatched. Germline V CDR1 and CDR2: ENHRY, SYGVKD. The CDR3 length is 13 residues. The CDR3 nucleotides read TGTGCCATCAGTGGACAGGGTTTCTACGAGCAGTACTTC. It is translated as CAISGQGFYEQYF.

This clone was counted only a few times. The chain is built from TRBV29-1 and TRBJ2-7, with TRBD1 identical over 7 bases. The J segment lost 1 base and the V segment lost 1 base, leaving 1 base of the junction unmatched. The CDR3 is 13 residues long. The germline V gene has CDR1 SQVTM and CDR2 ANQGSEA. The DNA of the CDR3 is TGCAGCGTTGAAGCGGGACAGTCCTACGAGCAGTACTTC. Its translation is CSVEAGQSYEQYF.

J is TRBJ2-2 and V is TRBV29-1; the D gene is possibly TRBD1 (5 bases). Germline V lookup: CDR1 SQVTM, CDR2 ANQGSEA. V was cut by 6 bases and J by 3 bases, with 8 bases left in between. The CDR3 consists of 12 residues. CDR3 residues: CSVGRDTGELFF. The CDR3 region has the DNA TGCAGCGTGGGGCGAGACACCGGGGAGCTGTTTTTT.

The chain joins TRBV7-9 to TRBJ1-6; the D gene is possibly TRBD1 (6 bases). Trimming stripped 1 base from V and 6 bases from J, with 10 bases between. The CDR3 has 15 amino acids. Germline assignment: CDR1 SEHNR and CDR2 FQNEAQ (reference sequence). The CDR3 DNA reads as TGTGCCAGCAGCTTAGGGCAGGGGTCTAATTCACCCCTCCACTTT. Protein: CASSLGQGSNSPLHF.